This TCR beta chain was recorded in a study of OX40 agonist ivuxolimab in advanced cancers. CDR3 size: 14 residues. Germline CDR1 SGHVS, CDR2 FQNEAQ. Trimming cost V 5 bases and J 0 bases, with 8 bases left between them. Generated by immunoSEQ multiplex PCR, the TCRdb table keeps only in-frame clones and is missing some. The top ten clones hold around 37% of a sample with tens of thousands of clones, more than 75% of them seen once. This TCR was recovered from an adult with an advanced solid tumor such as melanoma, head and neck, liver or kidney cancer. The sample consisted of CD4+ or CD8+ T cells sorted from blood, taken in a trial of the OX40 agonist ivuxolimab. This chain links TRBV7-8 with TRBJ2-1; D gene unclear. CDR3 nucleotide sequence: TGTGCCAGCAGCGGGTCCTCCTCCTACAATGAGCAGTTCTTC. It is translated as CASSGSSSYNEQFF.